One sample yielded the 8 T cell receptor beta chains listed below, sequenced in a study of blood T cell repertoires in COVID-19. Data came from immunoSEQ multiplex PCR; TCRdb stores just in-frame clones and leaves some out. This repertoire shows some 270,000 clones, about 85% found once; its top ten account for 0.87%. The sample was peripheral blood. These TCRs come from a human donor with COVID-19, enrolled during active disease. The donor label of this sample is uncertain.

The chain is built from TRBV7-2 and TRBJ2-5; D unclear. V lost 5 bases to trimming and J lost 1 base, with 8 bases between them. Germline V gives CDR1 SGHTA, CDR2 FQGNSA. CDR3 length equals 13 residues. The CDR3 DNA reads TGTGCCAGCAGCATTCCGGTCCAAGAGACCCAGTACTTC. It codes for CASSIPVQETQYF.

The gene calls are TRBV2 and TRBJ1-4; possibly TRBD1 for D (6 bases). Trimming stripped 8 bases from V and 8 bases from J, with 15 bases between. The CDR3 consists of 13 residues. From germline, CDR1 is SNHLY and CDR2 FYNNEI. In DNA, the CDR3 is TGTGCCAGCCCGGTAACAGGGAGCGAAAAACTGTTTTTT. It specifies CASPVTGSEKLFF.

A remark on this clone: This sample also contains other DNA sequences that code for the same CDR3. The chain employs TRBV9 and TRBJ1-1, with 7 positions matching TRBD1. CDR3 length: 13 amino acids. Losses at the gene ends were 3 bases for V and 4 bases for J; bases not matched to a gene: 3. Germline V gene sequence: CDR1 SGDLS, CDR2 YYNGEE. The CDR3 sequence: CASSEAGGTEAFF. For the CDR3, the DNA is TGTGCCAGCAGCGAGGCAGGGGGCACTGAAGCTTTCTTT.

The chain is built from TRBV7-6 and TRBJ1-2; 8 positions match TRBD1. The junction had 3 bases not matched to a gene; V was cut back by 4 bases and J by 8 bases. Germline lookup yields CDR1 SGHVS and CDR2 FNYEAQ. This CDR3 contains 12 residues. CDR3 coding DNA: TGTGCCAGCAGCTCTCGGACAGGGGGCTACACCTTC. Translation: CASSSRTGGYTF. The full variable domain, its missing parts supplied by reference TRBV7-6 and TRBJ1-2, is GAGVSQSPRYKVTKRGQDVALRCDPISGHVSLYWYRQALGQGPEFLTYFNYEAQQDKSGLPNDRFSAERPEGSISTLTIQRTEQRDSAMYRCASSSRTGGYTFGSGTRLTVV.

The rearrangement joins TRBV29-1 to TRBJ1-3, with D unresolved. This CDR3 is built from 13 residues. V dropped 6 bases and J dropped 3 bases, with 12 bases sitting between them. Germline lookup yields CDR1 SQVTM and CDR2 ANQGSEA. The CDR3 sequence: CSVALSGGNTIYF. The CDR3 DNA follows: TGCAGCGTCGCTCTATCAGGTGGAAACACCATATATTTT.

The J gene is TRBJ1-1, the V gene TRBV6-1; D gene uncertain. Germline CDR1 MNHNS, CDR2 SASEGT. V was pared by 1 base and J by 0 bases, with 9 bases between. This CDR3 is built from 15 residues. CDR3 loop: CASSEVQTLNTEAFF. For the CDR3, the DNA is TGTGCCAGCAGTGAAGTGCAGACTTTGAACACTGAAGCTTTCTTT.

This clone was detected only a few times. This rearrangement joins TRBV9 to TRBJ2-2; tentatively, D is TRBD2 (5 bases). The germline V gene encodes CDR1 SGDLS and CDR2 YYNGEE. V was pared by 0 bases and J by 2 bases, with 8 bases between. This CDR3 contains 15 residues. The CDR3 DNA follows: TGTGCCAGCAGCGTAGCCCTAGCAAACACCGGGGAGCTGTTTTTT. This gives the protein CASSVALANTGELFF. Full variable domain (missing parts from reference TRBV9 and TRBJ2-2): DSGVTQTPKHLITATGQRVTLRCSPRSGDLSVYWYQQSLDQGLQFLIQYYNGEERAKGNILERFSAQQFPDLHSELNLSSLELGDSALYFCASSVALANTGELFFGEGSRLTVL.

V and J are TRBV10-3 and TRBJ2-2; TRBD2 might be the D (6 bases). This CDR3 is built from 15 residues. Germline V CDR1 and CDR2: ENHRY, SYGVKD. The V end was cut by 6 bases, the J end by 3 bases, with 14 bases between. The CDR3 DNA sequence: TGTGCCATCAGAAGCGCCCGCGGGGACACCGGGGAGCTGTTTTTT. This encodes CAIRSARGDTGELFF.